This entry describes one T cell receptor beta chain. The data were obtained in a study of shared clonotypes between healthy human individuals. The repertoire was sequenced with immunoSEQ multiplex PCR; TCRdb's copy has only in-frame clones and lacks some. The sample holds about 2.5 million clones, 85% to 95% seen once. V shed 8 bases and J shed 3 bases, with 14 bases lying between them. The length of the CDR3 is 14 residues. Germline CDR1 and CDR2: MNHNS and SASEGT. This TCR was sampled from a man aged 18 to 29 in good health. Some clones in this sample may be carry-over from other donors' samples. The V and J genes are TRBV6-1 and TRBJ1-3; D might be TRBD1 (6 bases). Sequenced input: naive CD4+ T cells from PBMCs. As for subset: CD45RA+ positively selected. The CDR3 bases are TGTGCCAGCTTTGCACAGGGTCGTGGAAACACCATATATTTT. Translated, it gives CASFAQGRGNTIYF.